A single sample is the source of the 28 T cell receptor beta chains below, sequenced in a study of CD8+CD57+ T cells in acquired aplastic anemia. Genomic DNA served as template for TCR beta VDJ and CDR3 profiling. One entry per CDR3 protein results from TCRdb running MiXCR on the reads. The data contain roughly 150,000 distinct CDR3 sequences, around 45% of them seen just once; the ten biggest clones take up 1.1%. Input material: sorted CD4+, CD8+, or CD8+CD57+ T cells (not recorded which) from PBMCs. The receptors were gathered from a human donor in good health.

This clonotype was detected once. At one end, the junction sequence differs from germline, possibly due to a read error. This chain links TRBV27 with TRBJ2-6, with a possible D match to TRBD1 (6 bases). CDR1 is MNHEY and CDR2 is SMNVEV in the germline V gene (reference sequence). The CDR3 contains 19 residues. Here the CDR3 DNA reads TGTGCCAGCAGTTTACCAGGGGCCCTCCCCAATTCTGGAGCCAACGTCCTGACTTTC. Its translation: CASSLPGALPNSGANVLTF.

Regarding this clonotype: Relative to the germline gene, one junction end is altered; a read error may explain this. CDR3 nucleotides: TGCAGCGTGGAAGGACACGGGACAGATACGCAGTATTTT. This gives the protein CSVEGHGTDTQYF. V gene TRBV29-1 combines with J gene TRBJ2-3, with TRBD1 as a possible D gene (5 bases). CDR1 is SQVTM and CDR2 is ANQGSEA in the germline V gene. The CDR3 covers 13 residues.

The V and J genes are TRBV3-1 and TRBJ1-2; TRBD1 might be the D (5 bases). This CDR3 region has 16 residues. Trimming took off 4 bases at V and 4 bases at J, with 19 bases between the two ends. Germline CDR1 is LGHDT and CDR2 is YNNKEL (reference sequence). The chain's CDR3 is CASSPPGGQGVYGYTF. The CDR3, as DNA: TGTGCCAGCAGCCCCCCTGGAGGGCAGGGCGTCTATGGCTACACCTTC.

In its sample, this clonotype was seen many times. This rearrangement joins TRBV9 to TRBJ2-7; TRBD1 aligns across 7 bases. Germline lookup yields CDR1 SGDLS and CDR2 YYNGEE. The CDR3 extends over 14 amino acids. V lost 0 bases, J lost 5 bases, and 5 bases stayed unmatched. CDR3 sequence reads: CASSVERGQDEQYF. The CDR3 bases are TGTGCCAGCAGCGTAGAAAGGGGGCAAGACGAGCAGTACTTC.

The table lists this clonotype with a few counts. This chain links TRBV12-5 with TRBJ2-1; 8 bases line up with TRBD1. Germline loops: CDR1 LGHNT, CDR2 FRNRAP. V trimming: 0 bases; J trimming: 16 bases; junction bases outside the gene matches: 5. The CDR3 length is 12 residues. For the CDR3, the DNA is TGTGCTAGTGGTTTGGTACAGGGGGAGAGTTTCTTC. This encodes CASGLVQGESFF. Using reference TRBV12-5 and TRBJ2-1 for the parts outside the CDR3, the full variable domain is DARVTQTPRHKVTEMGQEVTMRCQPILGHNTVFWYRQTMMQGLELLAYFRNRAPLDDSGMPKDRFSAEMPDATLATLKIQPSEPRDSAVYFCASGLVQGESFFGPGTRLTVL.

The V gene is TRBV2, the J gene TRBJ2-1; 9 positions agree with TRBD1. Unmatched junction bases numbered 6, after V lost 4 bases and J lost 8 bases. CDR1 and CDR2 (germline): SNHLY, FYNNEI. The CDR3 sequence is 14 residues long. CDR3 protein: CASSGQGVVDEQFF. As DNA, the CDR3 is TGTGCCAGCAGTGGACAGGGGGTCGTCGATGAGCAGTTCTTC.

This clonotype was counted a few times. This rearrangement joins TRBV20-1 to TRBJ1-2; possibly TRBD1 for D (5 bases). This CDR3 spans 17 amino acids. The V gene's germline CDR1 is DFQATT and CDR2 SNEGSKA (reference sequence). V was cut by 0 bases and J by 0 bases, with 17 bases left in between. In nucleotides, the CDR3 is TGCAGTGCTAGAGATCAACCGGGACCTTCTTCTAACTATGGCTACACCTTC. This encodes CSARDQPGPSSNYGYTF.

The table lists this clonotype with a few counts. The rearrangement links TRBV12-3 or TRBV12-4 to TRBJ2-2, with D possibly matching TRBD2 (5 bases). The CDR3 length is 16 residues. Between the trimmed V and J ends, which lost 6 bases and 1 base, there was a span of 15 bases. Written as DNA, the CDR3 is TGTGCCAGCAGGGGGTCGGGGTCAAAGAACACCGGGGAGCTGTTTTTT. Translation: CASRGSGSKNTGELFF.

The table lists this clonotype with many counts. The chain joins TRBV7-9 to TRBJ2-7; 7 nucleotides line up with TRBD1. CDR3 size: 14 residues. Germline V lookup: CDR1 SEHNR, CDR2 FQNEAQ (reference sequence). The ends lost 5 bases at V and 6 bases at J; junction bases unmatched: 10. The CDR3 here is CASSPRQGLSEQYF. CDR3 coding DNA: TGTGCCAGCAGCCCGAGACAGGGTTTATCCGAGCAGTACTTC.

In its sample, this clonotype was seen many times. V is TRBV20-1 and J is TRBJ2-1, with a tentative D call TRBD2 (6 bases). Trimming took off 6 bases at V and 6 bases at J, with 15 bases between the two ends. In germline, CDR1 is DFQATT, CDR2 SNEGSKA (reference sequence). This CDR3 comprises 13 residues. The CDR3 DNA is TGCAGTGCCAGGGAGGCCTGGGTCAATGAGCAGTTCTTC. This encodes CSAREAWVNEQFF.

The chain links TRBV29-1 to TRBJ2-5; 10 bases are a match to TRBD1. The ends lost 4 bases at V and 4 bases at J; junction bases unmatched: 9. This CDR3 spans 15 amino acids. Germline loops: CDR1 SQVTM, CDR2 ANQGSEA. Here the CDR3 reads CSVGMTGGASETQYF. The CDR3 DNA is TGCAGCGTTGGGATGACAGGGGGCGCATCAGAGACCCAGTACTTC.

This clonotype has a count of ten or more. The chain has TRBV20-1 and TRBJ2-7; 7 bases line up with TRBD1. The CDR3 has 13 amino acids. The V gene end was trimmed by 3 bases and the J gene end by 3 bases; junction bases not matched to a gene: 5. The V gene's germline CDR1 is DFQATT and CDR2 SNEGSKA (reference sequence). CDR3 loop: CSARGQLNYEQYF. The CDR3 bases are TGCAGTGCTAGGGGACAGCTAAACTACGAGCAGTACTTC.

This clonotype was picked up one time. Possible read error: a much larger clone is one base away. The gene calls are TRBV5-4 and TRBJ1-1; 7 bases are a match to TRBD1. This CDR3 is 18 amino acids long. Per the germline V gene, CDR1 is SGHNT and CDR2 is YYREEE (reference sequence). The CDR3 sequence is CASSSRQGAVRLNTEASF. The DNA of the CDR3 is TGTGCCAGCAGCTCCCGACAGGGAGCGGTCCGCCTGAACACTGAAGCTTCCTTT.

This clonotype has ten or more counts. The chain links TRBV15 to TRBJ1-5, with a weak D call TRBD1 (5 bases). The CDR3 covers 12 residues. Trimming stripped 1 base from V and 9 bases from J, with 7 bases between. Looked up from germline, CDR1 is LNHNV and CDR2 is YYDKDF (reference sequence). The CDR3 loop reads CATSRAGGPQHF. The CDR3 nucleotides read TGTGCCACCAGCAGAGCCGGGGGGCCCCAGCATTTT.

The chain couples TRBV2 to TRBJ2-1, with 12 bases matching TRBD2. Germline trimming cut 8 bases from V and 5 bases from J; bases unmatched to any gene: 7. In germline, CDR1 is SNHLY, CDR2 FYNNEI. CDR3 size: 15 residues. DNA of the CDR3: TGTGCCAGCGGAAAGCTAGCGGGAGGGCACAATGAGCAGTTCTTC. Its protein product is CASGKLAGGHNEQFF.

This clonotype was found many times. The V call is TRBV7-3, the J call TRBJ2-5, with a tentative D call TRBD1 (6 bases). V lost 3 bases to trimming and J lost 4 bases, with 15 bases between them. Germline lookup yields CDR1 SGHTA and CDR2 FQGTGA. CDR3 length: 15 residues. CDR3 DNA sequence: TGTGCCAGCAGCTTTACTCAGGGGTCGGGAGAGACCCAGTACTTC. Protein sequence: CASSFTQGSGETQYF.

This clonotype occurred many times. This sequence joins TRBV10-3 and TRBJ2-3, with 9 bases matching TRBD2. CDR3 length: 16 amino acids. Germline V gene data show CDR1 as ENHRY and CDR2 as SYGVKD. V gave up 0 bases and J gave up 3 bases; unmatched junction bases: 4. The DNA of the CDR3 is TGTGCCATCAGTGAGTCTATAACTAGCGGGACAGATACGCAGTATTTT. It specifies CAISESITSGTDTQYF.

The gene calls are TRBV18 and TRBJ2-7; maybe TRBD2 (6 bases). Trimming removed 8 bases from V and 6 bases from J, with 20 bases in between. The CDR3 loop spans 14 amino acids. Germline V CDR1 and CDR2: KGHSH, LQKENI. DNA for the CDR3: TGTGCCAGCGGCGGGGCCTCCCGGGACGGCGAGCAGTACTTC. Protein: CASGGASRDGEQYF. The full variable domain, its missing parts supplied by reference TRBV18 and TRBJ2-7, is NAGVMQNPRHLVRRRGQEARLRCSPMKGHSHVYWYRQLPEEGLKFMVYLQKENIIDESGMPKERFSAEFPKEGPSILRIQQVVRGDSAAYFCASGGASRDGEQYFGPGTRLTVT.

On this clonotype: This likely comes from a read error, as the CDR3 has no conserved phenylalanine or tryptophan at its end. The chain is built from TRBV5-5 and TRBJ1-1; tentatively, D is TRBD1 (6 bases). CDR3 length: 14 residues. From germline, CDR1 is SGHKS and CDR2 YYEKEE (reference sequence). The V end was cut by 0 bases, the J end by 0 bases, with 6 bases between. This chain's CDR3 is CASSLGTVNTEAFL. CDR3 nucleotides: TGTGCCAGCAGCTTGGGGACAGTGAACACTGAAGCTTTCCTT.

The CDR3 region has the DNA TGCAGTGCTAGTTCGAACCTTCCCACCGGGGGGAAATACAATGAGCAGTTCTTC. This sequence encodes CSASSNLPTGGKYNEQFF. The genes are TRBV20-1 and TRBJ2-1, with 7 bases aligning to TRBD2. CDR1 is DFQATT, CDR2 SNEGSKA, per germline (reference sequence). CDR3 size: 18 residues. The J segment lost 4 bases and the V segment lost 3 bases, leaving 18 bases of the junction unmatched.

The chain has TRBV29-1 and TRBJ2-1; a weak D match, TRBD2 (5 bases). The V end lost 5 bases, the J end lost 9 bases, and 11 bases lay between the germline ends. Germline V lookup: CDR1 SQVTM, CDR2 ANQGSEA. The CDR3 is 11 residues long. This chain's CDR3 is CSVQRASEQFF. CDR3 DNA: TGCAGCGTTCAGAGGGCAAGTGAGCAGTTCTTC.

CDR3 DNA sequence: TGTGCCACCAGTGATTTTCAGGACAGGGAGCGGATCACGCAGTATTTT. As protein: CATSDFQDRERITQYF. The chain links TRBV24-1 to TRBJ2-3; 8 bases line up with TRBD1. CDR1 is KGHDR, CDR2 SFDVKD, per germline. Trimming removed 1 base from V and 9 bases from J; junction bases left unmatched: 11. The CDR3 covers 16 residues.

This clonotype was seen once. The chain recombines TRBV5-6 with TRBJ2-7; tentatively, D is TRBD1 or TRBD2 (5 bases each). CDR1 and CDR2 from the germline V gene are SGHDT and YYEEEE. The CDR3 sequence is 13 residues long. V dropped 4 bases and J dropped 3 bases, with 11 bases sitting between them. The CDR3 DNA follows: TGTGCCAGCAGCACCGGGGCAGGCTACGAGCAGTACTTC. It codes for CASSTGAGYEQYF.

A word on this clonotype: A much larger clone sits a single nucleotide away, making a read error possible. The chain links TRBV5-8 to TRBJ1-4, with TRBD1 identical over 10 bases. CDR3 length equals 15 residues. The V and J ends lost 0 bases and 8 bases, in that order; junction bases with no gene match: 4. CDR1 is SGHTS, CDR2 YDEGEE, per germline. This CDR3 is CASSLGQGAGEKLFF. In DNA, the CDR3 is TGTGCCAGCAGCTTGGGACAGGGGGCGGGCGAAAAACTGTTTTTT.

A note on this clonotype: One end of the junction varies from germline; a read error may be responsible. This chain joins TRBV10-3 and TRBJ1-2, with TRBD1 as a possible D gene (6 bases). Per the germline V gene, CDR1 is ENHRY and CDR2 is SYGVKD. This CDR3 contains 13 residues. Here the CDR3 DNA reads TGTGCCAGCAGTGCTGGACAGATCTATGGCTACACCTTC. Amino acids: CASSAGQIYGYTF.

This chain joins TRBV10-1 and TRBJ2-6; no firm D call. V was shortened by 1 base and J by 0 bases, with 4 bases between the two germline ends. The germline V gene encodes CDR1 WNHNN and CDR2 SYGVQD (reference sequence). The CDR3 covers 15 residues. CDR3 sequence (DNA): TGCGCCAGCAGTGAGTGGGACTCTGGGGCCAACGTCCTGACTTTC. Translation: CASSEWDSGANVLTF.

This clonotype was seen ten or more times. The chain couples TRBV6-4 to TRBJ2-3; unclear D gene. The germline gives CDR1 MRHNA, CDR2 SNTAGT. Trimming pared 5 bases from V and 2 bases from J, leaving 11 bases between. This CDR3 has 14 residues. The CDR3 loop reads CASSLGPYTDTQYF. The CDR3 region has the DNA TGTGCCAGCAGTTTAGGACCCTACACAGATACGCAGTATTTT.

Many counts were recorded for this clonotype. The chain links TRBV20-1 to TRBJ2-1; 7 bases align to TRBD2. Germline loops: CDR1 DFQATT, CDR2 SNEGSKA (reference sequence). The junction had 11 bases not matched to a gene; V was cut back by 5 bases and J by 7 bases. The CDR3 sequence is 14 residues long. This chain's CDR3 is CSAVLAANLNEQFF. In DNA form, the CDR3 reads TGCAGTGCTGTGCTAGCGGCGAACCTTAATGAGCAGTTCTTC.